This T cell receptor beta chain emerged from a study of vaccination effects on CD4 cells after COVID-19 (dated by TCRdb to 2021 to 2024). Background for the entire study: Participants received two doses of either the BNT162b2 or the mRNA-1273 mRNA SARS-CoV-2 vaccine. In the study, cultures from other donors were sequenced using the Oncomine TCR Beta short-read assay on an Illumina iSeq 100. Altogether, roughly 10 COVID-19 convalescent patients and 4 SARS-CoV-2-naive healthy vaccine recipients made up the full study. SARS-CoV-2 spike-specific CD4+ TCR repertoires from before and after mRNA vaccination were compared in COVID-19 convalescent patients and in infection-naive vaccine recipients.

The receptor library was made with the immunoSEQ multiplex PCR assay. DNA from the cultured, isolated CD4+ T cells was subjected to TCR beta CDR3 sequencing. As for the original processing: Non-productive TCR sequences were discarded, and reads were trimmed to the CDR3 region, with only CDR3s of 7 or more amino acids retained. Antigen-specific clonotypes were identified using the MANAFEST web app by comparison of expansion in peptide wells against reference cultures. Positive clones required FDR<0.05 expansion versus reference and all other wells, odds ratio above 5, and frequency above 0.1% in two replicate wells. A clonotype was called cross-reactive if it was significantly expanded both in SARS-CoV-2 spike wells and in at least one common cold coronavirus spike condition. Levenshtein distance calculated with the stringdist R package was used to assess CDR3 similarity, and unrooted trees were constructed with ape in R 3.6.1. Held by TCRdb, this immuneACCESS table contains in-frame sequences only and omits some clones. Under half of the omission traces to an unresolved V gene where checked; the cause of the rest is unknown. From that table come the V and J calls and clone size; the DNA was used to work out D and trimming. The sample table shows about 20,000 clones, and over 65% are seen once. The top ten hold less than 9.5% of the sample.

V lost 6 bases and J lost 5 bases, and the count of bases not matched to a germline gene is 1. Counted from cysteine to phenylalanine, this CDR3 has 13 amino acids. Left in the record is the CDR3 DNA by itself, 39 bases read in frame from the first base. The germline V gene sets CDR1 to MNHEY and CDR2 to SVGAGI. The paper's findings and limits, for the study overall: Clones induced by infection and clones induced by vaccination both contracted markedly at late timepoints after vaccination, which fits with T cell responses waning over time. Among healthy vaccine recipients, nearly all vaccine-induced clones were SARS-CoV-2 mono-reactive, and only 1 of 255 was cross-reactive with common cold coronaviruses. The study was limited by a small number of convalescent patients, and early post-infection timepoints were lacking.

In the ViraFEST assay, PBMC were stimulated with viral peptide pools, and antigen-specific CD4+ T cell clonotypes were then identified by expansion using TCR sequencing. After 10 to 11 days of culture, CD4+ T cells were isolated with the EasySep CD4+ T cell isolation kit. Negative nucleocapsid antibody results before and after vaccination confirmed that the healthy vaccine recipients had no prior SARS-CoV-2 infection. Some 1.9 million PBMC per well were cultured with about 9.6 ug/ml peptides in IMDM containing around 5.3% human AB serum, 8.5 to 10 IU/ml IL-2 and gentamicin. On days 3 and 7, half of the culture medium was replaced with fresh IL-2-containing medium. Each peptide stimulation condition was cultured in triplicate wells unless otherwise noted. PBMC were separated from whole blood using Ficoll-Paque Plus gradient centrifugation and were then either cryopreserved at -140C or used fresh. Overlapping peptide pools spanned the spike proteins of SARS-CoV-2 and the common cold coronaviruses HCoV-NL63, HCoV-OC43 and HCoV-229E. The QIAamp micro DNA kit was used to extract genomic DNA from the cultured CD4+ T cells.

A remark on this clone: Its antigen is not yet known. No base quality information exists; no much larger clone differs at one position.

This specimen consisted of CD4+ T cells from PBMCs cultured with HCoV-NL63 spike peptides, obtained before COVID-19 vaccination. Sample cell subset or site, as interpreted from the label and publication: HCoV-NL63 spike overlapping peptide pool stimulation. This clonotype was sampled from a human donor who received a COVID-19 vaccine. The chain was built from TRBV6-5 and TRBJ1-6; 7 nucleotides in the junction match TRBD1. The CDR3 has the sequence CASRTGNNSPLHF. The sequence in DNA is TGTGCCAGCAGGACAGGGAATAATTCACCCCTCCACTTT.